Sequencing of this TCR beta chain was carried out in a study of cytomegalovirus exposure and HLA in healthy donors (dated by TCRdb to 2017 to 2019). Regarding the complete study: According to an earlier analysis of 587 of the donors, 150 million to 200 million T cells yielded 90 million to 130 million unique TCR beta sequences and 276 Gb of sequence data. Every discovery cohort repertoire had been produced on one sequencing platform. About 5 DR-DQ haplotypes were handled as single units for association and clustering, since linkage in the cohort was strong. The genetic ancestry cluster associated with self-reported Caucasian donors included around 76% of the roughly 400 genotyped donors. To predict cytomegalovirus infection status, the study brought together high-throughput TCR immunosequencing, statistical association of individual TCRs with disease status, and machine learning. An early release that covered fewer than 750 HLA-typed donors contained approximately 290 gigabases of sequencing data and 75 million to 100 million unique TCR sequences. An earlier analysis of more than 450 of the donors used high-throughput TCR beta sequencing to judge whether each TCR beta V gene segment behaved as functional or pseudogenic. Along with the approximately 600-subject first cohort, a separate validation cohort of around 110 different subjects was used. In the later analysis, no new phenotypic data were used to find candidate immune exposures; instead, reliance was placed on TCR beta sequences and their occurrence across donors. Alongside the repertoire data, information on donor age, sex, ethnicity and CMV serostatus was compiled. Using immunosequencing, the study profiled T cell repertoires from fewer than 700 subjects and related those repertoires to cytomegalovirus serostatus. In a later genetic analysis, genome-wide SNP genotypes for about 55% of the roughly 670 donors were used, and that subset was treated as a discovery cohort. On average, around 240,000 unique TCR beta nucleotide sequences were sequenced per donor among a few hundred genotyped donors of the cohort, with approximately 18% of those sequences being non-productive. Class I and class II HLA loci were covered by the typing at four-digit resolution. To study patterns of TCR occurrence, a later analysis re-analyzed previously published TCR beta repertoires from just over 650 donors and added high-resolution HLA genotyping. The aim of the study was to test whether cataloging public T cell receptors could identify signatures of past pathogen exposure. The number of typed donors differed by locus: about 620-640 for A, B, C, DRB1 and DQB1; 500 to 550 for DQA1; 606 for DPA1; and approximately 450 for DPB1.

In the germline V gene, CDR1 corresponds to MDHEN and CDR2 to SYDVKM. Reading from cysteine to phenylalanine, the CDR3 counts 13 amino acids. The kept DNA is CDR3 alone, 39 bases in frame from the first base. Clipping removes 7 bases from V and 5 bases from J, with 7 as the unmatched junction base count. For this clone: There is no known antigen for this receptor. Qualities for individual bases were not recorded, and no much larger clone is one base off.

Study-level results and caveats: Presence/absence analyses assumed roughly uniform sequencing depth across donors, an assumption that may not hold. According to a later analysis, parvovirus B19, influenza, CMV and Epstein-Barr virus appeared linked to several top co-occurrence clusters. Only TCR beta chains were sequenced in this cohort, and the absence of alpha or paired-chain data limited detectable features. A further reported finding was that TCR beta sequences accurately predicted the HLA-A and HLA-B alleles for most subjects in the first cohort. In a later analysis, TCR association rates were found to vary across HLA loci, with the most associated TCRs seen for DRB1 alleles and the fewest for HLA-C alleles. Correlated functional status among segregating V segments might reflect linkage disequilibrium, but an unknown experimental factor could not be ruled out. The 87-base-pair reads could not distinguish some IMGT-functional V segments, including TRBV6-2 and TRBV6-3, so those segments were excluded. Compared with the approximately 670-donor mean, donors in an Asian-associated ancestry cluster had fewer N-insertions in productive TCRs, according to a later genetic analysis. Because some donors lacked HLA typing at each locus, the association tests relied only on the typed subset. A cluster of highly shared sequence variants was judged likely to represent a technical artifact of the sequencing pipeline. Because counts were too low, about 15 rarely observed V segments, including chromosome 9 orphons, were left out of the earlier analysis of approximately 500 of the donors. According to a later analysis, most CMV-associated TCR beta chains appeared to be HLA-restricted, and the HLA associations seemed to be driven largely by CMV exposure. Most TCR sequences were observed very rarely across donors, whereas some public TCRs were present in many individuals. A few of the identified cytomegalovirus-associated TCR beta chains were confirmed in vitro to be specific for cytomegalovirus antigens. In an earlier analysis of 587 of the donors, most TCR beta V segments appeared in productive rearrangements about 90% or about 30% of the time, broadly matching IMGT annotations. The classifier was reported to diagnose cytomegalovirus status with high specificity and sensitivity in both the original cohort and the validation cohort. For the cohort, immune exposure information was limited to CMV serostatus. Strong co-occurrence of HLA alleles, especially DR and DQ, made assigning TCR associations to individual alleles difficult. The authors suggested that the approach could potentially be extended to other disease states and immunological phenotypes. A later analysis found that HLA-associated TCR beta chains were more clonally expanded and had lower generation probabilities than equally common non-associated chains. A later analysis associated about 16,000 TCR beta sequences with specific HLA alleles at a false discovery rate of 0.05. A total of fewer than 200 TCR beta chains were listed by the study as associated with cytomegalovirus. An association between a missense DCLRE1C variant and V-gene and J-gene trimming of TCR beta chains was found in a later genetic analysis and replicated in an independent cohort.

Receptors were amplified or captured by the immunoSEQ multiplex PCR assay. For the multiplex PCR, a mixture combining 60 forward primers for TCR Vbeta segments and 13 reverse primers for TCR Jbeta segments was used. A multiplex PCR assay on genomic DNA amplified the CDR3 region of rearranged TCR beta genes. On the Illumina HiSeq System, the amplified TCR beta libraries were sequenced as 87-base-pair reads. The paper's processing steps were these. In a later analysis, some 80 million unique TCR beta chains were counted across the 500 to 850 repertoires, and approximately 11 million of these chains were shared by at least two donors. A nearest-neighbor algorithm error-corrected the raw reads and collapsed the reads into unique sequences, merging closely related sequences to remove PCR and sequencing errors. V, D and J gene segments were assigned by aligning CDR3 sequences to IMGT reference sequences. For a sequence to be retained, at least a six-nucleotide match to both a V gene segment and a J gene segment was required. Rearrangements were classified as productive when the CDR3 lacked stop codons and remained in frame with V and J, and all other rearrangements were classified as non-productive. Following IMGT convention, CDR3 was defined as the stretch from the second conserved V-encoded cysteine to the conserved J-encoded phenylalanine. The earlier analysis of 500 to 650 of the donors excluded any sequence lacking an unambiguous match to a single V gene segment. In an earlier analysis of more than 500 of the donors, a V segment was called functional when productive rearrangements were above 56.7%, and segregating when the standard deviation between donors exceeded 5%. To diagnose cytomegalovirus status from the catalog of TCR beta chain sequences, a statistical classification framework was built. In a later analysis, TCR nucleotide sequences were compared against IMGT/GENE-DB human TR gene sequences so that V and J genes could be assigned. A later analysis assigned CDR3 sequences and most-parsimonious VDJ recombination scenarios with the TCRdist pipeline. In a later analysis, each TCR beta chain was defined by its CDR3 amino acid sequence together with its V-gene family, and reads lacking a unique V-gene family were excluded. In a later analysis, nearly 600 highly shared, low-generation-probability nucleotide sequences were removed to address suspected cross-contamination and a sequencing artifact. A later analysis calculated a clonal expansion index for each public chain from normalized within-repertoire ranks of inferred template counts. Generation probabilities in a later analysis came from a VDJ recombination model fitted to out-of-frame rearrangements, and those results were checked against IGoR. In a later analysis, TCR-TCR, TCR-HLA and TCR-CMV co-occurrence was scored with hypergeometric tests, and a repertoire-size bias correction was applied to TCR pairs. To estimate false discovery rates, a later analysis permuted the HLA or CMV assignments 20 times. In a later analysis, co-occurring TCRs were grouped using DBSCAN, with TCRdist sequence similarity added in when clustering inside HLA-allele-positive subsets. Co-occurrence clustering excluded repertoires with fewer than 30,000 or more than 120,000 public chains, plus five with anomalous nucleotide sharing. TCRdb holds this immuneACCESS table with in-frame rearrangements only. Some clones are missing; in checked studies, unresolved V genes explain under half, and the rest has no known cause. V and J calls and clone size follow that table, whereas D and trimming were derived from the DNA. A total of tens of thousands of clones appear in this sample, approximately 80% of them only once. 2.5% to 3.5% of the sample is held by the ten biggest clonotypes.

The cohort was made up of roughly 670 healthy bone marrow donors. At the time of sampling, all cohort members were nominally healthy, though unrecorded immune exposures were likely present. The donor tested CMV seronegative and was one of the 352 seronegative cohort members. A peripheral blood sample was collected from each donor, and TCR beta sequencing was performed on peripheral blood mononuclear cells. The Qiagen DNeasy Blood Extraction Kit was used to extract genomic DNA from the blood cell samples. The clonotype comes from a man aged 18 to 29 in good health and CMV-seronegative. This chain joins TRBV28 to TRBJ2-7, with TRBD2 identical over 8 junction bases. The sequenced material came from PBMCs. The DNA sequence follows: TGTGCCAGCATCTCGGGGGGGCTGGACGAGCAGTACTTC. This translates into CASISGGLDEQYF. The full variable domain, with segments outside the CDR3 supplied by the reference TRBV28 and TRBJ2-7 proteins, appears as DVKVTQSSRYLVKRTGEKVFLECVQDMDHENMFWYRQDPGLGLRLIYFSYDVKMKEKGDIPEGYSVSREKKERFSLILESASTNQTSMYLCASISGGLDEQYFGPGTRLTVT.